The clone carrying this TCR beta chain came up a few times. Sequencing was performed with immunoSEQ multiplex PCR; in TCRdb, only in-frame clones are kept and a portion is missing. The sample includes roughly 500,000 clones, 70% to 80% seen only once; the top ten take less than 0.015%. This specimen comes from a study of shared T cell receptors in the human thymus. The germline V gene has CDR1 SGHNT and CDR2 YYREEE (reference sequence). CDR3 length: 15 residues. Trimming shortened V by 5 bases and J by 8 bases, and 20 bases separated the two germline ends. The same data also went into a second study, on human thymus T cells. From that second work: Surgeons resected thymus tissue during corrective heart surgery.

The chain is built from TRBV5-4 and TRBJ2-1, with D perhaps matching TRBD2 (5 bases). Sequenced sample: thymocytes. This TCR derives from a boy younger than two with a congenital heart defect. The CDR3 nucleotides read TGTGCCAGCAGTTCAAGTAGTAGGAGGTTGGATGAGCAGTTCTTC. Translating gives CASSSSSRRLDEQFF.